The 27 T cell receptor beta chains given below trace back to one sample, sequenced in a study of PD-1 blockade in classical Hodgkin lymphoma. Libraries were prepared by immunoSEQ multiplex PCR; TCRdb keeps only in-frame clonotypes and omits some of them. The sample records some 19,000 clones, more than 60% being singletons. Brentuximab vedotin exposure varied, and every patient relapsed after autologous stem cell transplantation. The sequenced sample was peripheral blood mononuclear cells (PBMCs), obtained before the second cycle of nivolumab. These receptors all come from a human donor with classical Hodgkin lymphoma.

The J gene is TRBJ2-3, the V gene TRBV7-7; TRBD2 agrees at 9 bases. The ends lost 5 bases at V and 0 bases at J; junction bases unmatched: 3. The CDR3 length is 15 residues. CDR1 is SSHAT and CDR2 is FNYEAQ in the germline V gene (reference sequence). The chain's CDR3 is CASSRTSGSTDTQYF. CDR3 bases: TGTGCCAGCAGCCGAACTAGCGGGAGCACAGATACGCAGTATTTT. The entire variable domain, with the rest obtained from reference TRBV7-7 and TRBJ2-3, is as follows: GAGVSQSPRYKVTKRGQDVTLRCDPISSHATLYWYQQALGQGPEFLTYFNYEAQPDKSGLPSDRFSAERPEGSISTLTIQRTEQRDSAMYRCASSRTSGSTDTQYFGPGTRLTVL.

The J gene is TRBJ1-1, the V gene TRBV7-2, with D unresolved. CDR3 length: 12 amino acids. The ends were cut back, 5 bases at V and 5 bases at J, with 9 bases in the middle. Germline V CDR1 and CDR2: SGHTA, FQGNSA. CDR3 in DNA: TGTGCCAGCAGCCTGAGGAAGACTGAAGCTTTCTTT. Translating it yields CASSLRKTEAFF.

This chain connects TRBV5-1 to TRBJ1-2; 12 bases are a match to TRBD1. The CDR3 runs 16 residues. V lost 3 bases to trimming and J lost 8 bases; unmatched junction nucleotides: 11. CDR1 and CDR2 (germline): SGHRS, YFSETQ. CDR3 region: CASSSSGTGGAGGYTF. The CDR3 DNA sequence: TGCGCCAGCAGCTCGTCCGGGACAGGGGGCGCAGGCGGCTACACCTTC.

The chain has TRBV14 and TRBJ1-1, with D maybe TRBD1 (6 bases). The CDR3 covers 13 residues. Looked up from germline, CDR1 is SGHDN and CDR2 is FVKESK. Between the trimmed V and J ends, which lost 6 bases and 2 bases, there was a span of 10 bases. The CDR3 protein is CASRMGQNTEAFF. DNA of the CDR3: TGTGCCAGCAGGATGGGACAAAACACTGAAGCTTTCTTT.

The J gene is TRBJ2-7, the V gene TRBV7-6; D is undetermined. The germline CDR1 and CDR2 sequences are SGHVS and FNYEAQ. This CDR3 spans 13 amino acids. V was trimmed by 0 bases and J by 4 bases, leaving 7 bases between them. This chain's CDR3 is CASSLAPKYEQYF. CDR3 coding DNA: TGTGCCAGCAGCTTAGCGCCAAAATACGAGCAGTACTTC.

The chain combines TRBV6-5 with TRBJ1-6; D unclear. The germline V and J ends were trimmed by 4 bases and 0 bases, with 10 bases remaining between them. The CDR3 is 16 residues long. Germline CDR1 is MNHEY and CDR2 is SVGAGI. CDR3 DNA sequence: TGTGCCAGCAGTTCTACACGGAGCTCCTATAATTCACCCCTCCACTTT. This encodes CASSSTRSSYNSPLHF.

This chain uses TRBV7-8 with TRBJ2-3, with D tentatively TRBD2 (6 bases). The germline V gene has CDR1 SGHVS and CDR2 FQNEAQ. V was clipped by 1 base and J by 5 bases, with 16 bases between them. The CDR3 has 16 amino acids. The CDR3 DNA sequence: TGTGCCAGCAGCTTAGGATCGGGGGTGGGAGGAGATACGCAGTATTTT. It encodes CASSLGSGVGGDTQYF.

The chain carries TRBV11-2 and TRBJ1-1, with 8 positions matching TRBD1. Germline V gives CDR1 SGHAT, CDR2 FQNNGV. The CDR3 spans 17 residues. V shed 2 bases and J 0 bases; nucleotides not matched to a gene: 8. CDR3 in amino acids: CASSLLDRAQMNTEAFF. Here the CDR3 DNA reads TGTGCCAGCAGCTTATTGGACAGGGCCCAGATGAACACTGAAGCTTTCTTT.

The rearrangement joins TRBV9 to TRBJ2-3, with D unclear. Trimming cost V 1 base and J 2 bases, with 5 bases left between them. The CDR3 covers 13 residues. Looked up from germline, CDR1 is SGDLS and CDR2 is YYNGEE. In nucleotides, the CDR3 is TGTGCCAGCAGCGTACGGTTCACAGATACGCAGTATTTT. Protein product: CASSVRFTDTQYF.

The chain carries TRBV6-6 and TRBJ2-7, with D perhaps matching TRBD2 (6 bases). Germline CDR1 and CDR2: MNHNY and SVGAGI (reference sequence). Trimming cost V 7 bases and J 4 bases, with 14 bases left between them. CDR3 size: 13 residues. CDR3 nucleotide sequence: TGTGCCAGCACCCCAGGGACTTCGTACGAGCAGTACTTC. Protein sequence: CASTPGTSYEQYF.

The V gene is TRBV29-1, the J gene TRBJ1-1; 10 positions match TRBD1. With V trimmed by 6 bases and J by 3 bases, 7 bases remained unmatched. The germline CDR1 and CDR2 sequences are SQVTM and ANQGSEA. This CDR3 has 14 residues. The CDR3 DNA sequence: TGCAGCGTAAGACAGGGGGCATCGGACACTGAAGCTTTCTTT. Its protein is CSVRQGASDTEAFF. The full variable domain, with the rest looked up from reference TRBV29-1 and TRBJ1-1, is SAVISQKPSRDICQRGTSLTIQCQVDSQVTMMFWYRQQPGQSLTLIATANQGSEATYESGFVIDKFPISRPNLTFSTLTVSNMSPEDSSIYLCSVRQGASDTEAFFGQGTRLTVV.

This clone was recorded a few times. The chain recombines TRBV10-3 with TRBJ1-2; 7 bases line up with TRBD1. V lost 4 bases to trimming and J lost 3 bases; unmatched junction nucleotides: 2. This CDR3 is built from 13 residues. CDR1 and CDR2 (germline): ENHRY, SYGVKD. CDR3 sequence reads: CAISVGGDYGYTF. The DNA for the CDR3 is TGTGCCATCAGTGTAGGGGGCGACTATGGCTACACCTTC.

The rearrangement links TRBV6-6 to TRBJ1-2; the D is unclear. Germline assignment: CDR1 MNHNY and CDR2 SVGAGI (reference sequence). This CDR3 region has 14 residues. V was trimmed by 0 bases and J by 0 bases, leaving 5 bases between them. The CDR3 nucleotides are TGTGCCAGCAGTTACTCGGAAGCTAACTATGGCTACACCTTC. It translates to CASSYSEANYGYTF.

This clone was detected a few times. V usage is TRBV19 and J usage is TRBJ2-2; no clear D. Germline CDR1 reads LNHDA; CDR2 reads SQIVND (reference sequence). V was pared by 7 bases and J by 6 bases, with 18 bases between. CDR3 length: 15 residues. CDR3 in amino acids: CASMVTPWRPGELFF. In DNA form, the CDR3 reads TGTGCCAGTATGGTGACACCCTGGCGCCCCGGGGAGCTGTTTTTT.

The DNA of the CDR3 is TGCGCCAGCAGCCAAGTCGGGGGGGTTTTAGAGACCCAGTACTTC. Encoded protein: CASSQVGGVLETQYF. The chain uses TRBV4-1 and TRBJ2-5; 8 bases are a match to TRBD2. J was trimmed by 4 bases and V by 1 base; bases with no gene match: 5. This CDR3 has 15 amino acids. The V gene's germline CDR1 is MGHRA and CDR2 YSYEKL.

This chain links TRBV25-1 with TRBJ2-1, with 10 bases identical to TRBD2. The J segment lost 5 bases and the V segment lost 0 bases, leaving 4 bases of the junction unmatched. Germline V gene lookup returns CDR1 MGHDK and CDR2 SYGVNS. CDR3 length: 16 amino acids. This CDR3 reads CASSEYRLAGDNEQFF. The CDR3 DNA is TGTGCCAGCAGTGAATATCGGCTAGCGGGAGACAATGAGCAGTTCTTC.

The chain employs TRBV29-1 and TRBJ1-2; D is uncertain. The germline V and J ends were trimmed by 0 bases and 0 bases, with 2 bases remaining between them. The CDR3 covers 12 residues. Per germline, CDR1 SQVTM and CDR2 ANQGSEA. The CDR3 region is CSVEETNYGYTF. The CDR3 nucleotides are TGCAGCGTTGAAGAGACTAACTATGGCTACACCTTC.

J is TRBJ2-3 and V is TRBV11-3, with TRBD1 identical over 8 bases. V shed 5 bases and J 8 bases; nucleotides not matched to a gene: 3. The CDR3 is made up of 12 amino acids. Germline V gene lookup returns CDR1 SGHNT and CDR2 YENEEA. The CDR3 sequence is CASSPTGGTQYF. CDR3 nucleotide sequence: TGTGCCAGCAGCCCAACAGGGGGTACGCAGTATTTT. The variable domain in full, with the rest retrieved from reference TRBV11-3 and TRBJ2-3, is EAGVVQSPRYKIIEKKQPVAFWCNPISGHNTLYWYLQNLGQGPELLIRYENEEAVDDSQLPKDRFSAERLKGVDSTLKIQPAELGDSAVYLCASSPTGGTQYFGPGTRLTVL.

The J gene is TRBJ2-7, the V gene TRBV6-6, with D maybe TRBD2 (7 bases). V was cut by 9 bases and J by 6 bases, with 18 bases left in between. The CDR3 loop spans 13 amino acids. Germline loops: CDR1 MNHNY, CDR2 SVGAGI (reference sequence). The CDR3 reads CASSGGGLSEQYF. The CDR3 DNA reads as TGTGCCAGTAGTGGGGGGGGGCTTTCCGAGCAGTACTTC.

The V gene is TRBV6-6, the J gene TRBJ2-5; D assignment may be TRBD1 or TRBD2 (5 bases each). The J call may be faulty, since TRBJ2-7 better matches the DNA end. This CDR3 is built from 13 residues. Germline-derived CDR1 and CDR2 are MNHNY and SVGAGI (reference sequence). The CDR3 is CASSSGDAGEQYF. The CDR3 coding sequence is TGTGCCAGCAGTTCTGGGGACGCCGGCGAGCAGTACTTC.

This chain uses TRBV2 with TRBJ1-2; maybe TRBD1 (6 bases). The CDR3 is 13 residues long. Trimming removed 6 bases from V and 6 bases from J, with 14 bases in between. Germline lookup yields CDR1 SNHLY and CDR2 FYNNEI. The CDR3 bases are TGTGCCAGCAGGACGGGGGGGGACAATGGCTACACCTTC. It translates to CASRTGGDNGYTF. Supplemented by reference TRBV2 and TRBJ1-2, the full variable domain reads EPEVTQTPSHQVTQMGQEVILRCVPISNHLYFYWYRQILGQKVEFLVSFYNNEISEKSEIFDDQFSVERPDGSNFTLKIRSTKLEDSAMYFCASRTGGDNGYTFGSGTRLTVV.

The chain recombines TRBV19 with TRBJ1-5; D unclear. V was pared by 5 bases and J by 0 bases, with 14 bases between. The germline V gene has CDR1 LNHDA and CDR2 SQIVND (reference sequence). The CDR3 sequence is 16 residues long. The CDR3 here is CASSFRLSYSNQPQHF. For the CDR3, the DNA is TGTGCCAGTAGTTTCAGATTGAGTTATAGCAATCAGCCCCAGCATTTT.

As DNA, the CDR3 is TGTGCCAGCAGCTTAGGTGGGACATCTCAAGAGACCCAGTACTTC. This gives the protein CASSLGGTSQETQYF. The chain is built from TRBV11-3 and TRBJ2-5, with a weak D call TRBD1 (6 bases). CDR3 length: 15 residues. V was trimmed by 1 base and J by 2 bases, leaving 11 bases between them. CDR1 is SGHNT, CDR2 YENEEA, per germline.

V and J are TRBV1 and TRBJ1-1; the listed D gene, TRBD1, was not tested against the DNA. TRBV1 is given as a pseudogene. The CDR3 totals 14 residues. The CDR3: CTSSHSSMNTEAFF. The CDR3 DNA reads TGCACCAGCAGCCACTCCAGTATGAACACTGAAGCTTTCTTT.

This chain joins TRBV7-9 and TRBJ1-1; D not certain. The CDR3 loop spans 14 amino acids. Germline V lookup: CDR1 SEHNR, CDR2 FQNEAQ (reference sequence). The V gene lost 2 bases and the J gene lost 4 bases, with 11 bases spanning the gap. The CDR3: CASSLFGRSTEAFF. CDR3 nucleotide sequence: TGTGCCAGCAGCTTATTCGGGAGGTCCACTGAAGCTTTCTTT. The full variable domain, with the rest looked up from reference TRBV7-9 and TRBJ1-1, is DTGVSQNPRHKITKRGQNVTFRCDPISEHNRLYWYRQTLGQGPEFLTYFQNEAQLEKSRLLSDRFSAERPKGSFSTLEIQRTEQGDSAMYLCASSLFGRSTEAFFGQGTRLTVV.

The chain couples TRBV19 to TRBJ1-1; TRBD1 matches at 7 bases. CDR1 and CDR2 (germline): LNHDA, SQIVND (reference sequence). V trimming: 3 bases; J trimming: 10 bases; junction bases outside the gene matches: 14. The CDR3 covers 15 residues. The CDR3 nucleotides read TGTGCCAGTAGTATCATTCCAGGGCTAGGACAGGTAGCTTTCTTT. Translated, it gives CASSIIPGLGQVAFF.

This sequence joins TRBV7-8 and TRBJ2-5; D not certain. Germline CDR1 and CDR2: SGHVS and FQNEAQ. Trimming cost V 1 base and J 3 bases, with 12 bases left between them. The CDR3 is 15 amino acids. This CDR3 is CASSLVVSAEETQYF. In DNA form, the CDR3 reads TGTGCCAGCAGCTTAGTTGTGAGCGCTGAAGAGACCCAGTACTTC.